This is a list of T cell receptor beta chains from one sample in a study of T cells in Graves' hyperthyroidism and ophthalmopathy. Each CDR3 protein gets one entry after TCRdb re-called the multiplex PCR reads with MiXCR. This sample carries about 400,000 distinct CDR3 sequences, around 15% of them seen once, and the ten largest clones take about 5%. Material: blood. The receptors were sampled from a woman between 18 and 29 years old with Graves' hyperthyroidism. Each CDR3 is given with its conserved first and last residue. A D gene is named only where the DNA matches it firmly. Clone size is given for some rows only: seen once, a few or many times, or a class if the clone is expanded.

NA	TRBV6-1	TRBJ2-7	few	CATTRDSSYEQYF	TGTGCCACGACGCGGGACAGCTCCTACGAGCAGTACTTC
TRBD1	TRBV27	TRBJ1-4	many	CASSFGTATTNEKLFF	TGTGCCAGCAGTTTCGGGACAGCGACAACTAATGAAAAACTGTTTTTT
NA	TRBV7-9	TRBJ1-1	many	CASSLVWGNTEAFF	TGTGCCAGCAGCTTAGTCTGGGGGAACACTGAAGCTTTCTTT
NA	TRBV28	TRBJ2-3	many	CAVQPWTETDTQYF	TGTGCCGTACAACCCTGGACGGAAACAGATACGCAGTATTTT
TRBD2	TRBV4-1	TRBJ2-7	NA	CASSQPGTSVYEQYF	TGCGCCAGCAGCCAGCCCGGGACTAGCGTTTACGAGCAGTACTTC
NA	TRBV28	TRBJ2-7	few	CATRRGRVYEQYF	TGTGCCACCCGGAGGGGGCGCGTCTACGAGCAGTACTTC
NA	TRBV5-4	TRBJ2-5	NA	CASSLLSRELEGETQYF	TGTGCCAGCAGCTTACTTAGCCGGGAGCTAGAAGGAGAGACCCAGTACTTC
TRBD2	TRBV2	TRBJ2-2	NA	CASKRDGANTGELFF	TGTGCCAGCAAGCGGGACGGCGCGAACACCGGGGAGCTGTTTTTT
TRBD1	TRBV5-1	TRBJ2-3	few	CASSGGQGHTDTQYF	TGCGCCAGCAGCGGCGGACAGGGGCACACAGATACGCAGTATTTT
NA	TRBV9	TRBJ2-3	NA	CASSAGSWTDTQYF	TGTGCCAGCAGCGCCGGGAGTTGGACAGATACGCAGTATTTT
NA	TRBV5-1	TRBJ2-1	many	CASSRDADNEQFF	TGCGCCAGCAGCCGGGACGCAGACAATGAGCAGTTCTTC
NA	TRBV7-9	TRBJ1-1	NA	CASSSTVLNTEAFF	TGTGCCAGCAGCTCGACAGTTTTAAACACTGAAGCTTTCTTT
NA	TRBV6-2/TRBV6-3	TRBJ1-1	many	CASSYRGPNTEAFF	TGTGCCAGCAGTTACCGGGGGCCGAACACTGAAGCTTTCTTT
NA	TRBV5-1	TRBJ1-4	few	CASSFWGERNEKLFF	TGCGCCAGCAGCTTTTGGGGGGAACGTAATGAAAAACTGTTTTTT
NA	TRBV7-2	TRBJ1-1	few	CASSSLGGRPQAFF	TGTGCCAGCAGCTCATTAGGGGGGCGGCCCCAAGCTTTCTTT
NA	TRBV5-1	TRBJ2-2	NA	CASSPRTRGANTGELFF	TGCGCCAGCAGCCCACGAACCAGGGGCGCGAACACCGGGGAGCTGTTTTTT
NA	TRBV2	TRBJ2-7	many	CASMGRGPAGDEQYF	TGTGCCAGCATGGGCCGGGGTCCGGCAGGGGACGAGCAGTACTTC